Each of the 24 T cell receptor beta chains below was sequenced from the same sample in a study of T cell responses to AZD1222 COVID-19 vaccine. The protocol was immunoSEQ multiplex PCR, while the TCRdb copy is restricted to in-frame clones and leaves out a portion. The sample lists around 150,000 clones; roughly 93% were seen once. Specimen: peripheral blood, collected 28 days after the second AZD1222 dose. These receptors originate from an adult who received the AZD1222 COVID-19 vaccine.

The chain recombines TRBV13 with TRBJ2-7; the D is unclear. From germline, CDR1 is PRHDT and CDR2 FYEKMQ (reference sequence). V was cut by 5 bases and J by 5 bases, with 7 bases left in between. The CDR3 sequence is 11 residues long. The CDR3 nucleotides read TGTGCCAGCAGCATCCGACACGAGCAGTACTTC. Its protein is CASSIRHEQYF.

The rearrangement uses TRBV5-4 and TRBJ1-2, with 10 bases aligning to TRBD1. This CDR3 has 15 residues. J gave up 5 bases and V 2 bases, and 6 bases lay outside the gene matches. Germline V gene lookup returns CDR1 SGHNT and CDR2 YYREEE (reference sequence). The CDR3 DNA reads as TGTGCCAGCAGCTTTGAGCGACAGGGGGCGTATGGCTACACCTTC. Its translation: CASSFERQGAYGYTF. Supplemented by reference TRBV5-4 and TRBJ1-2, the full variable domain reads ETGVTQSPTHLIKTRGQQVTLRCSSQSGHNTVSWYQQALGQGPQFIFQYYREEENGRGNFPPRFSGLQFPNYSSELNVNALELDDSALYLCASSFERQGAYGYTFGSGTRLTVV.

The CDR3 DNA follows: TGTGCCAGCAGCCAAGATTCGGTCGCCGGGGAGCTGTTTTTT. It yields the protein CASSQDSVAGELFF. The chain carries TRBV3-1 (or the pseudogene TRBV3-2) and TRBJ2-2; D is unresolved. V dropped 0 bases and J dropped 6 bases, with 8 bases sitting between them. This CDR3 is built from 14 residues. The germline V gene has CDR1 LGHDT and CDR2 YNNKEL (reference sequence).

The chain employs TRBV4-2 and TRBJ2-7, with D possibly TRBD2 on 6 matching bases. Germline-derived CDR1 and CDR2 are LGHNA and YNFKEQ. V was cut by 0 bases and J by 2 bases, with 8 bases left in between. This CDR3 has 14 residues. The CDR3 sequence is CASSQDRGTYEQYF. The CDR3 DNA is TGTGCCAGCAGCCAAGATCGCGGGACCTACGAGCAGTACTTC.

This chain joins TRBV19 and TRBJ1-2; D call uncertain. The CDR3 contains 14 residues. In germline, CDR1 is LNHDA, CDR2 SQIVND (reference sequence). V dropped 1 base and J dropped 5 bases, with 11 bases sitting between them. The CDR3 protein is CASSIASGGYGYTF. The CDR3 bases are TGTGCCAGTAGTATAGCATCAGGCGGATATGGCTACACCTTC.

This chain joins TRBV5-1 and TRBJ2-5; D is ambiguous. The CDR3 runs to 13 residues. V lost 0 bases and J lost 0, with 3 bases in between. CDR1 and CDR2 (germline): SGHRS, YFSETQ. CDR3 DNA sequence: TGCGCCAGCAGCTTGGGGTACCAAGAGACCCAGTACTTC. It translates to CASSLGYQETQYF.

The V call is TRBV28, the J call TRBJ1-5, with D perhaps matching TRBD1 (6 bases). V was pared by 6 bases and J by 7 bases, with 16 bases between. This CDR3 has 14 amino acids. The V gene's germline CDR1 is MDHEN and CDR2 SYDVKM. CDR3 sequence reads: CASSQPQGYQPQHF. CDR3 bases: TGTGCCAGCAGCCAACCTCAGGGGTACCAGCCCCAGCATTTT.

The rearrangement uses TRBV2 and TRBJ1-6, with D perhaps TRBD1 (5 bases). The CDR3 loop spans 15 amino acids. V was shortened by 6 bases and J by 6 bases, with 15 bases between the two germline ends. The germline gives CDR1 SNHLY, CDR2 FYNNEI. The CDR3 coding sequence is TGTGCCAGCAGGGGCCGAACAGGAGGTAATTCACCCCTCCACTTT. Amino acid sequence: CASRGRTGGNSPLHF. The whole variable domain, filled in from reference TRBV2 and TRBJ1-6, reads EPEVTQTPSHQVTQMGQEVILRCVPISNHLYFYWYRQILGQKVEFLVSFYNNEISEKSEIFDDQFSVERPDGSNFTLKIRSTKLEDSAMYFCASRGRTGGNSPLHFGNGTRLTVT.

CDR3 residues: CASSIASKVAYEQYF. In DNA form, the CDR3 reads TGTGCCAGTAGTATAGCATCAAAGGTTGCCTACGAGCAGTACTTC. The chain combines TRBV19 with TRBJ2-7, with unresolved D. The V gene's germline CDR1 is LNHDA and CDR2 SQIVND (reference sequence). The V end was cut by 1 base, the J end by 2 bases, with 12 bases between. CDR3 size: 15 residues. Variable domain in full (rest from reference TRBV19 and TRBJ2-7): DGGITQSPKYLFRKEGQNVTLSCEQNLNHDAMYWYRQDPGQGLRLIYYSQIVNDFQKGDIAEGYSVSREKKESFPLTVTSAQKNPTAFYLCASSIASKVAYEQYFGPGTRLTVT.

This clone has a single count. J is TRBJ2-7 and V is TRBV12-3 or TRBV12-4; either TRBD1 or TRBD2 may supply D (5 bases each). This CDR3 is built from 13 residues. The germline V and J ends were trimmed by 4 bases and 6 bases, with 13 bases remaining between them. This CDR3 is CASSSPGLGEQYF. The CDR3 DNA follows: TGTGCCAGCAGTTCGCCGGGGCTGGGCGAGCAGTACTTC.

V is TRBV5-1 and J is TRBJ2-3, with TRBD2 matching over 9 bases. The trim removed 7 bases at V and 5 bases at J, leaving 11 bases unmatched. The CDR3 extends over 15 amino acids. Germline assignment: CDR1 SGHRS and CDR2 YFSETQ. CDR3 residues: CASGGGGALGDTQYF. In DNA, the CDR3 is TGCGCCAGCGGTGGCGGGGGGGCTCTAGGAGATACGCAGTATTTT.

V usage is TRBV27 and J usage is TRBJ2-5, with a weak D call TRBD1 (6 bases). Germline V gives CDR1 MNHEY, CDR2 SMNVEV (reference sequence). There are 13 residues in the CDR3. Trimming shortened V by 6 bases and J by 5 bases, and 13 bases separated the two germline ends. The CDR3 DNA is TGTGCCAGCAGACAGGGTATCAAGGAGACCCAGTACTTC. Its translation: CASRQGIKETQYF.

This clone has just one count. The CDR3 loop is CASSPMTGGGGYTF. The DNA of the CDR3 is TGTGCCAGCAGTCCCATGACAGGGGGCGGTGGCTACACCTTC. J is TRBJ1-2 and V is TRBV6-5, with 10 bases fitting TRBD1. Losses at the gene ends were 5 bases for V and 7 bases for J; bases not matched to a gene: 7. Per germline, CDR1 MNHEY and CDR2 SVGAGI. The CDR3 is 14 residues long.

V usage is TRBV5-1 and J usage is TRBJ1-2; D not resolved. The CDR3 covers 15 residues. Germline V CDR1 and CDR2: SGHRS, YFSETQ. Trimming cost V 4 bases and J 6 bases, with 19 bases left between them. The CDR3 loop reads CASSPTEFFGDGYTF. As DNA, the CDR3 is TGCGCCAGCAGCCCAACGGAGTTCTTTGGGGATGGCTACACCTTC.

V usage is TRBV6-5 and J usage is TRBJ2-5; 8 positions agree with TRBD2. The J segment lost 5 bases and the V segment lost 8 bases, leaving 10 bases of the junction unmatched. The CDR3 is made up of 14 amino acids. CDR1 and CDR2 (germline): MNHEY, SVGAGI. CDR3 protein: CASYKTGGAETQYF. Here the CDR3 DNA reads TGTGCCAGCTATAAAACGGGGGGGGCCGAGACCCAGTACTTC.

J is TRBJ1-3 and V is TRBV9; D uncertain. Per germline, CDR1 SGDLS and CDR2 YYNGEE. The CDR3 spans 14 residues. With 2 bases removed from V and 1 base from J, the gap between germline ends came to 7 bases. The CDR3 region is CASSVWDSGNTIYF. In nucleotides, the CDR3 is TGTGCCAGCAGCGTTTGGGATTCTGGAAACACCATATATTTT.

The chain employs TRBV7-3 and TRBJ1-1; 7 nucleotides align to TRBD1. The CDR3 runs 16 residues. CDR1 and CDR2 (germline): SGHTA, FQGTGA. V lost 1 base, J lost 4 bases, and 9 bases stayed unmatched. CDR3 nucleotide sequence: TGTGCCAGCAGCTTAAGTGCCGGACAGGTGATCACTGAAGCTTTCTTT. Translation: CASSLSAGQVITEAFF.

This chain links TRBV6-5 with TRBJ1-5, with D possibly being TRBD1 (6 bases). CDR3 size: 14 residues. CDR1 is MNHEY and CDR2 is SVGAGI in the germline V gene. The V end lost 6 bases, the J end lost 3 bases, and 12 bases lay between the germline ends. Here the CDR3 reads CASSLTGYNQPQHF. CDR3 in DNA: TGTGCCAGCAGCCTCACAGGGTACAATCAGCCCCAGCATTTT.

The CDR3 sequence: CASSLDRGYQPQHF. In nucleotides, the CDR3 is TGTGCCAGCAGCCTGGACAGGGGGTATCAGCCCCAGCATTTT. The chain couples TRBV7-2 to TRBJ1-5; 10 nucleotides line up with TRBD1. CDR1 SGHTA and CDR2 FQGNSA come from the germline V gene. The CDR3 sequence is 14 residues long. V gave up 5 bases and J gave up 5 bases; unmatched junction bases: 3.

This clone was found once. The gene calls are TRBV19 and TRBJ1-2; the D is unclear. CDR3 size: 11 residues. The germline V gene encodes CDR1 LNHDA and CDR2 SQIVND (reference sequence). CDR3 in amino acids: CATEINYGYTF. CDR3 bases: TGTGCGACGGAGATAAACTATGGCTACACCTTC.

V usage is TRBV27 and J usage is TRBJ1-4, with 7 bases that match TRBD1. This CDR3 has 15 amino acids. Trimming at V came to 5 bases and at J to 4 bases, leaving 7 bases not matched to a gene. CDR1 is MNHEY, CDR2 SMNVEV, per germline (reference sequence). The CDR3 DNA is TGTGCCAGCAGTCAGCCGGGACAGAATAATGAAAAACTGTTTTTT. This encodes CASSQPGQNNEKLFF.

The gene calls are TRBV21-1 and TRBJ1-2. TRBV21-1 represents a pseudogene. CDR3 size: 16 residues. CDR3 loop: CASSKARAGDFYGYTF. The CDR3, as DNA: TGTGCCAGCAGCAAAGCGCGTGCAGGGGACTTCTATGGCTACACCTTC.

The genes are TRBV7-9 and TRBJ2-5; D uncertain. The CDR3 sequence is 13 residues long. Germline V gene sequence: CDR1 SEHNR, CDR2 FQNEAQ (reference sequence). Trimming cost V 0 bases and J 2 bases, with 4 bases left between them. The CDR3 spells CASSLANQETQYF. CDR3 nucleotides: TGTGCCAGCAGCTTAGCAAATCAAGAGACCCAGTACTTC.

The rearrangement joins TRBV15 to TRBJ1-5; possibly TRBD1 for D (6 bases). The CDR3 sequence is 14 residues long. Germline CDR1 is LNHNV and CDR2 is YYDKDF (reference sequence). Trimming left V 3 bases short and J 7 bases short, with 13 bases between. Written as DNA, the CDR3 is TGTGCCACCAGCAGCTTACAGGGTCCGCAGCCCCAGCATTTT. Its translation: CATSSLQGPQPQHF.